The rows below give T cell receptor beta chains drawn from one sample of a study of blood T cells in healthy people across ages. In TCRdb, the 5' RACE reads were re-called with MiXCR into one record per CDR3 protein. Here the sample spans under 2 million distinct CDR3 sequences, almost 35% being singletons. Sequences were obtained from blood. The receptor set was obtained from a woman aged 30 to 39 in good health. The CDR3 runs from the conserved cysteine through the conserved F or W. The D gene is left open where the match is weak. A clone size is listed for some rows: how often the clone was seen (once, few, many), or a class if it is expanded.

TGTGCCAGCAGCCGCGTGTCTAGCGGGGGCCTTTCCTACAATGAGCAGTTCTTC,CASSRVSSGGLSYNEQFF,TRBV7-9,TRBJ2-1,TRBD2,NA
TGCGCCAGCAGCTCCATAACAGCCGAAAACATTCAGTACTTC,CASSSITAENIQYF,TRBV5-1,TRBJ2-4,NA,many
TGCGCCAGCAGCCAATCTCCTATGCGGCCCCAGCATTTT,CASSQSPMRPQHF,TRBV4-1,TRBJ1-5,NA,few
TGTGCCAGCAGCTTAGGTTACGGGCCTGAGTTCAATGAGCAGTTCTTC,CASSLGYGPEFNEQFF,TRBV7-3,TRBJ2-1,NA,NA
TGTGCCAGCAGCGCCCTTCTTACTAGCGGGAGGGACTATGAGCAGTTCTTC,CASSALLTSGRDYEQFF,TRBV28,TRBJ2-1,TRBD2,many
TGTGCCGGCAGTCGTGACACGGGCAATCAGCCCCAGCATTTT,CAGSRDTGNQPQHF,TRBV3-1,TRBJ1-5,NA,NA
TGCAGTGCTAGAGATCCGACCCAGCCAGACTCTGGAAACACCATATATTTT,CSARDPTQPDSGNTIYF,TRBV20-1,TRBJ1-3,NA,NA
TGCGCCAGCAGCCAACCCGGAAGGGGGCAGGTAGATACGCAGTATTTT,CASSQPGRGQVDTQYF,TRBV4-1,TRBJ2-3,TRBD1,few
TGTGCCAGCAGCCAAGGAGAGTACGAGCAGTACTTC,CASSQGEYEQYF,TRBV3-1,TRBJ2-7,NA,few
TGCGCCAGCAGCCAACGGGGCGACAATCAGCCCCAGCATTTT,CASSQRGDNQPQHF,TRBV4-1,TRBJ1-5,NA,many
TGTGCCAGCAGCGCCAGGACAGGGAGCCCCTCCTATGGCTACACCTTC,CASSARTGSPSYGYTF,TRBV9,TRBJ1-2,TRBD1,many
TGTGCCAGCACCAGACTTGGGGGACAGGGAAAAATGAATGGCTACACCTTC,CASTRLGGQGKMNGYTF,TRBV9,TRBJ1-2,TRBD1,NA